The table lists the clone carrying this TCR beta chain with a count of one. This sample is drawn from a study of shared clonotypes between healthy human individuals. Replicate PCRs were loaded with approximately 300 ng DNA from unsorted PBMC, 29,000 or so T cell genomes. Here immunoSEQ multiplex PCR was the method, and the copy in TCRdb shows in-frame clones only, minus some. The top ten hold 10% to 15% of the sample, which has about 480,000 clones, roughly 78% seen once. Germline V gives CDR1 SGDLS, CDR2 YYNGEE. The trim removed 3 bases at V and 0 bases at J, leaving 10 bases unmatched. The CDR3 runs to 18 residues.

The J gene is TRBJ1-3, the V gene TRBV9; 9 nucleotides match TRBD1. The sequence derives from a middle-aged woman in good health. Some clones in this sample may be carry-over from other donors' samples. Sequencing was performed on PBMCs. CDR3 in amino acids: CASSDPGGQGLSGNTIYF. DNA for the CDR3: TGTGCCAGCAGCGATCCCGGGGGACAGGGACTCTCTGGAAACACCATATATTTT.